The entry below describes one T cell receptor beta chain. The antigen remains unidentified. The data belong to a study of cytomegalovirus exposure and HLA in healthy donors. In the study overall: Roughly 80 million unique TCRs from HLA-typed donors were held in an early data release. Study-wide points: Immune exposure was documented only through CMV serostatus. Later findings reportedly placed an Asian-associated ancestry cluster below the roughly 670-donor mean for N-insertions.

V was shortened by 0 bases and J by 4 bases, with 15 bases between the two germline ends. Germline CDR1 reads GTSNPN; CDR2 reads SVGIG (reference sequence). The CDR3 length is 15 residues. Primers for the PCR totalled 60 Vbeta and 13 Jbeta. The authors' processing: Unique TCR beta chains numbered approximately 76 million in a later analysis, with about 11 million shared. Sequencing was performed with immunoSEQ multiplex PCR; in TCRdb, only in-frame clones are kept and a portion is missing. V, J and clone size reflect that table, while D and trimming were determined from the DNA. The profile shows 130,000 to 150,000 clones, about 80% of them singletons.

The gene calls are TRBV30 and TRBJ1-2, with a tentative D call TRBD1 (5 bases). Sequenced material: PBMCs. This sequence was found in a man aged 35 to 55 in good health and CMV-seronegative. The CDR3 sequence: CAWSVKIGAAYGYTF. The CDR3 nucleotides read TGTGCCTGGAGTGTAAAGATAGGGGCTGCCTATGGCTACACCTTC.